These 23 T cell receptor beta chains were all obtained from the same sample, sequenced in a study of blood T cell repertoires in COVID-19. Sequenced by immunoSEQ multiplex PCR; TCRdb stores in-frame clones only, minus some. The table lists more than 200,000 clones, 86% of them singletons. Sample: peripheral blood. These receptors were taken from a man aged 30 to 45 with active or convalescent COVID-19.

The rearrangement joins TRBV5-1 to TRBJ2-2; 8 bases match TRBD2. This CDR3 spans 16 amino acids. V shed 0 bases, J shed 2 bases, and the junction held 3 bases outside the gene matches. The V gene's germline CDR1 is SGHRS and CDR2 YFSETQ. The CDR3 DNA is TGCGCCAGCAGCTTGGGCGGGGGGCCAAACACCGGGGAGCTGTTTTTT. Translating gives CASSLGGGPNTGELFF.

In DNA form, the CDR3 reads TGCGCCAGCAGCCAAGTATTGGGGACAGGGGCTCAACCTGTGCCCTATGGCTACACCTTC. This encodes CASSQVLGTGAQPVPYGYTF. The rearrangement links TRBV4-3 to TRBJ1-2; TRBD1 agrees at 10 bases. The CDR3 length is 20 residues. V trimming: 1 base; J trimming: 4 bases; junction bases outside the gene matches: 18. Germline CDR1 and CDR2: LGHNA and YSLEER.

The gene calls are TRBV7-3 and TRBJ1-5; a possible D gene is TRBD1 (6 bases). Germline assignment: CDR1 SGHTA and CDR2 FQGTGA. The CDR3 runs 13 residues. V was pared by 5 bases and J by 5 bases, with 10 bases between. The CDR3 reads CASSQGKDQPQHF. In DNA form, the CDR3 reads TGTGCCAGCAGCCAGGGGAAGGATCAGCCCCAGCATTTT.

The CDR3 loop is CASSLGGGGKDTQYF. The CDR3 nucleotides are TGTGCCAGCAGCCTGGGCGGGGGGGGCAAGGATACGCAGTATTTT. J is TRBJ2-3 and V is TRBV3-1 (or the pseudogene TRBV3-2), with 9 bases that match TRBD2. V lost 4 bases to trimming and J lost 6 bases; unmatched junction nucleotides: 8. Germline CDR1 and CDR2: LGHDT and YNNKEL (reference sequence). The CDR3 has 15 amino acids.

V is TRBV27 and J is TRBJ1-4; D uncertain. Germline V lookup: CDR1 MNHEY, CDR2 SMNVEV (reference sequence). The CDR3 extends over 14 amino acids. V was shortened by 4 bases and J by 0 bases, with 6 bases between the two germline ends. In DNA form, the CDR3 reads TGTGCCAGCAGTTACAGTGCAACTAATGAAAAACTGTTTTTT. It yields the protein CASSYSATNEKLFF. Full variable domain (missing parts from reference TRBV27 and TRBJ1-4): EAQVTQNPRYLITVTGKKLTVTCSQNMNHEYMSWYRQDPGLGLRQIYYSMNVEVTDKGDVPEGYKVSRKEKRNFPLILESPSPNQTSLYFCASSYSATNEKLFFGSGTQLSVL.

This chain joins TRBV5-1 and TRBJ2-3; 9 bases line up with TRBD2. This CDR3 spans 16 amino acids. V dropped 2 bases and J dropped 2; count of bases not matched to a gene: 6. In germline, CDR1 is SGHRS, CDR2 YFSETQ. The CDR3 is CASSFLAGTNTDTQYF. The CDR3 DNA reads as TGCGCCAGCAGCTTTCTAGCGGGGACGAACACAGATACGCAGTATTTT.

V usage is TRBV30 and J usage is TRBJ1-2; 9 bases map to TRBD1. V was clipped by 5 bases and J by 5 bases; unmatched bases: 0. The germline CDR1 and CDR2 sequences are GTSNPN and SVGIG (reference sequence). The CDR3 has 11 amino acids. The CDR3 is CAWGTGYGYTF. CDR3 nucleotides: TGTGCCTGGGGGACAGGGTATGGCTACACCTTC.

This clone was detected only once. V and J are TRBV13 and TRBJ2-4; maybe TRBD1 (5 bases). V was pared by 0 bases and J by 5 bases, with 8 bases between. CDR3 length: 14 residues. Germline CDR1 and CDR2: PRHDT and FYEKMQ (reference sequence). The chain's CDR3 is CASSLGQGENIQYF. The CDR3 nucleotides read TGTGCCAGCAGCTTAGGGCAGGGCGAAAACATTCAGTACTTC.

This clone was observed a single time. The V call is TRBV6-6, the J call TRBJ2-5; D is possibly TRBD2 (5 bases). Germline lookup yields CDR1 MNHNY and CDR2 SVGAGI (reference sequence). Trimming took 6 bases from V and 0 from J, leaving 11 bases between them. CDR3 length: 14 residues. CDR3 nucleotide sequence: TGTGCCAGCAGAACCTCGGGGAACCAAGAGACCCAGTACTTC. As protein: CASRTSGNQETQYF.

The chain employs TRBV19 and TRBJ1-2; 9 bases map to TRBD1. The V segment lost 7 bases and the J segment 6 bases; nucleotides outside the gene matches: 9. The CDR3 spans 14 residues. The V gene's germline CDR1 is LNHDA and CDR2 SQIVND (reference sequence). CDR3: CASTTSNRGHGYTF. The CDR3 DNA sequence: TGTGCCAGTACCACCTCGAACAGGGGGCATGGCTACACCTTC.

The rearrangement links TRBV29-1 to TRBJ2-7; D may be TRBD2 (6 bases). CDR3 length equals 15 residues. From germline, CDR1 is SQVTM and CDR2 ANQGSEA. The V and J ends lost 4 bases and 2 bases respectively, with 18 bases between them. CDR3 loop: CSVGPAGPLTYEQYF. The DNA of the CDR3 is TGCAGCGTTGGTCCGGCGGGGCCGCTTACCTACGAGCAGTACTTC.

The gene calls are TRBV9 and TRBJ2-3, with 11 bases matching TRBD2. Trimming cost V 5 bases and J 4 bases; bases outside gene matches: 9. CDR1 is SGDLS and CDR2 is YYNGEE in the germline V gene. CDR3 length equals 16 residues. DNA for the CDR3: TGTGCCAGCAGAAGTTTTAGCGGGGGGGCTGCAGATACGCAGTATTTT. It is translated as CASRSFSGGAADTQYF.

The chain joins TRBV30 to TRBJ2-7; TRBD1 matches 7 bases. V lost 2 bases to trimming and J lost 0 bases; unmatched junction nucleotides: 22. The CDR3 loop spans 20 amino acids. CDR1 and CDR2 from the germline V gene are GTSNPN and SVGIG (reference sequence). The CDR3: CAWSYETPTGCVGSSYEQYF. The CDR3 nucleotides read TGTGCCTGGAGTTATGAGACCCCGACAGGGTGTGTAGGTAGCTCCTACGAGCAGTACTTC.

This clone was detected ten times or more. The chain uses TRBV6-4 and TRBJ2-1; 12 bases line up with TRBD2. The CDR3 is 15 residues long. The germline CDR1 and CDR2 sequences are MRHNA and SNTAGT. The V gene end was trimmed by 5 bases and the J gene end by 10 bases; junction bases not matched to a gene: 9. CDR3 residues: CASSLLAGGPEEQFF. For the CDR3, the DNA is TGTGCCAGCAGTCTTCTAGCGGGGGGGCCAGAGGAGCAGTTCTTC.

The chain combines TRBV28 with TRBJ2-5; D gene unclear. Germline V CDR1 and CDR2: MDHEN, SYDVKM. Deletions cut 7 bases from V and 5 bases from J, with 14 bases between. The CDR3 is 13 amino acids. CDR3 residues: CASTKTSRETQYF. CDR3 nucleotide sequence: TGTGCCAGCACCAAGACAAGTCGCGAGACCCAGTACTTC.

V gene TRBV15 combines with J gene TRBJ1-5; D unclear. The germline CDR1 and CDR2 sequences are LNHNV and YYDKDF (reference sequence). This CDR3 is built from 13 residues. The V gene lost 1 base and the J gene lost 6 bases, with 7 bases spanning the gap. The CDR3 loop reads CATSRAEGQPQHF. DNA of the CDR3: TGTGCCACCAGCAGAGCAGAGGGTCAGCCCCAGCATTTT.

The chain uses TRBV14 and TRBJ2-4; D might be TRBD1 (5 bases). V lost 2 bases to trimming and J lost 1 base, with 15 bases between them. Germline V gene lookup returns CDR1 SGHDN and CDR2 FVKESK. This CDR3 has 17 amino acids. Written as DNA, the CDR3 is TGTGCCAGCAGCCAATTCGGTGTGGCAGGGGCCAAAAACATTCAGTACTTC. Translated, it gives CASSQFGVAGAKNIQYF.

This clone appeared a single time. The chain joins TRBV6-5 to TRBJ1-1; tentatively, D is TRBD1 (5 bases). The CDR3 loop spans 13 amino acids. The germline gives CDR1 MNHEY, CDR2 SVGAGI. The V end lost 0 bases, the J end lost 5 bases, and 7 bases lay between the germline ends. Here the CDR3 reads CASSYSQGTEAFF. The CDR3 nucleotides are TGTGCCAGCAGTTACTCCCAGGGTACTGAAGCTTTCTTT.

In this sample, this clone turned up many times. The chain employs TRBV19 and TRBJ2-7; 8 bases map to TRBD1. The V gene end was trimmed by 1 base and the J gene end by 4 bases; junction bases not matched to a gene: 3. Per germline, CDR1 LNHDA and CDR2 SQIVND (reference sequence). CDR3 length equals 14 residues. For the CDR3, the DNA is TGTGCCAGTAGTATAGGGACAGGGCCTTACGAGCAGTACTTC. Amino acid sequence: CASSIGTGPYEQYF.

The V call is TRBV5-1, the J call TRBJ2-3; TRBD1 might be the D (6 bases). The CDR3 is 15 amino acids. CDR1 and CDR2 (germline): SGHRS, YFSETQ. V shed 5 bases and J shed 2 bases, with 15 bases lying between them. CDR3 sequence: CASSTQGRDTDTQYF. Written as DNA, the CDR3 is TGCGCCAGCAGTACACAGGGTAGAGACACAGATACGCAGTATTTT.

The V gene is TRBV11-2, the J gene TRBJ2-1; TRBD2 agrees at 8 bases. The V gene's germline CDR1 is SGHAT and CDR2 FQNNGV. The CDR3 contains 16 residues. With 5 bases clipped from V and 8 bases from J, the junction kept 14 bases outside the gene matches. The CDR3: CASSPNRVSGTHEQFF. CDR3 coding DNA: TGTGCCAGCAGCCCCAACCGGGTTAGCGGGACCCATGAGCAGTTCTTC.

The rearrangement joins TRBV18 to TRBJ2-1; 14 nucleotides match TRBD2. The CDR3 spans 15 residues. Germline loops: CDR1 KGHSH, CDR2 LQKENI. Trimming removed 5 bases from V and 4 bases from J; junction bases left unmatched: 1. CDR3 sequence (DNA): TGTGCCAGCTCAGGACTAGCGGGGGGTTACAATGAGCAGTTCTTC. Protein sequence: CASSGLAGGYNEQFF.

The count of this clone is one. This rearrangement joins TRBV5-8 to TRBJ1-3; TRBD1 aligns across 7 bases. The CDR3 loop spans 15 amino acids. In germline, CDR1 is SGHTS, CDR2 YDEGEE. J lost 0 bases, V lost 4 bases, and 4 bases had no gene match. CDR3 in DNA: TGTGCCAGCAGCCGGGACAGTGACTCTGGAAACACCATATATTTT. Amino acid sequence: CASSRDSDSGNTIYF.